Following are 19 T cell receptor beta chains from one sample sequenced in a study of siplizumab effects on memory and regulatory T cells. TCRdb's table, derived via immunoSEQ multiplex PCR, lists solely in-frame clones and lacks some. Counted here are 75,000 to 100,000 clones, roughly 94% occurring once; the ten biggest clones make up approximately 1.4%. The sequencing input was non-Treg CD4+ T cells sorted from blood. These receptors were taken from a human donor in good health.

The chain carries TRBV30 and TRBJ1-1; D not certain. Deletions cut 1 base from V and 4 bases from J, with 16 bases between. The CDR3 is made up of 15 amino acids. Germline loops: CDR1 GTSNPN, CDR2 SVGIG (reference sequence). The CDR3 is CAWSALLMGGTEAFF. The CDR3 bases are TGTGCCTGGAGTGCCCTCCTGATGGGCGGCACTGAAGCTTTCTTT.

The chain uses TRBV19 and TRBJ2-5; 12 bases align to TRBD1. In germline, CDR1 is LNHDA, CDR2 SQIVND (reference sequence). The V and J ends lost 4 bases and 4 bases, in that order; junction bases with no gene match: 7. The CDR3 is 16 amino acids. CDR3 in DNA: TGTGCCAGTAGTACTTCCGGGACAGGGGGCCGAGAGACCCAGTACTTC. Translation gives CASSTSGTGGRETQYF.

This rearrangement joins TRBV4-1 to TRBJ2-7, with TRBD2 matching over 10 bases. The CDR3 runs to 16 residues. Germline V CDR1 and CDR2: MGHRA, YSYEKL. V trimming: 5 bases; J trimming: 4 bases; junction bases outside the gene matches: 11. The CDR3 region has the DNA TGCGCCAGCAGCAAGACAGCGGGAGGGTCAACATACGAGCAGTACTTC. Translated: CASSKTAGGSTYEQYF.

CDR3 nucleotide sequence: TGTGCCTGGAGTGTACGGGGATACGAGCAGTACTTC. It translates to CAWSVRGYEQYF. The rearrangement links TRBV30 to TRBJ2-7, with D possibly matching TRBD2 (5 bases). Germline values: CDR1 GTSNPN, CDR2 SVGIG (reference sequence). V gave up 0 bases and J gave up 4 bases, with 7 bases separating them. CDR3 length equals 12 residues.

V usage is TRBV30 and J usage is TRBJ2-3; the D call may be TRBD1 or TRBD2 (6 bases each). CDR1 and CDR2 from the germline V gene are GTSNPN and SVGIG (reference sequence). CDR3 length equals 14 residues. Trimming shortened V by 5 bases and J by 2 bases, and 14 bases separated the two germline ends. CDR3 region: CAWSRGGYTDTQYF. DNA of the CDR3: TGTGCCTGGTCCCGAGGGGGGTACACAGATACGCAGTATTTT.

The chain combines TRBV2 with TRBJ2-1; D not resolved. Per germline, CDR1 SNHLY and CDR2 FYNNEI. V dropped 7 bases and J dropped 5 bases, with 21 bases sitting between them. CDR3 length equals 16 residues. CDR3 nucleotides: TGTGCCAGCACCCCAATCTTGGTGGCCAATAACAATGAGCAGTTCTTC. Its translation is CASTPILVANNNEQFF.

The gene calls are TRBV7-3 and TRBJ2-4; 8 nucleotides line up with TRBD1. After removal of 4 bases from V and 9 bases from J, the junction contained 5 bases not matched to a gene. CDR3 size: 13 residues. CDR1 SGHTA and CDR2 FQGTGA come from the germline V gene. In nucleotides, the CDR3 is TGTGCCAGCAGCTCGGACAGGGCTAGCATTCAGTACTTC. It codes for CASSSDRASIQYF.

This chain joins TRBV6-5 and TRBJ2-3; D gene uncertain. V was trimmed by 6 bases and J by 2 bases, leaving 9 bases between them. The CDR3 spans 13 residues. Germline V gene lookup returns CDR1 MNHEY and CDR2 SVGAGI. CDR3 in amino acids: CASRRTVTDTQYF. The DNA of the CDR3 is TGTGCCAGCAGAAGGACGGTCACAGATACGCAGTATTTT.

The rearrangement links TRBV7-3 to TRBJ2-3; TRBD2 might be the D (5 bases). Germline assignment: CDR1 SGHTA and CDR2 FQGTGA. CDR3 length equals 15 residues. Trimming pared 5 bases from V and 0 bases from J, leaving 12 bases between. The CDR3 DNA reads TGTGCCAGCAGCCCACTAGGCCTTAGCACAGATACGCAGTATTTT. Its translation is CASSPLGLSTDTQYF.

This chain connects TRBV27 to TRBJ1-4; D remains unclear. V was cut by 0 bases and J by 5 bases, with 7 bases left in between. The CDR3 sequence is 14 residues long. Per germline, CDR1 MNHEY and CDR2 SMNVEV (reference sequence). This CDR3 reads CASSLSWRNEKLFF. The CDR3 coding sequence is TGTGCCAGCAGTTTATCGTGGCGGAATGAAAAACTGTTTTTT. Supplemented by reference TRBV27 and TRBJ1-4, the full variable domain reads EAQVTQNPRYLITVTGKKLTVTCSQNMNHEYMSWYRQDPGLGLRQIYYSMNVEVTDKGDVPEGYKVSRKEKRNFPLILESPSPNQTSLYFCASSLSWRNEKLFFGSGTQLSVL.

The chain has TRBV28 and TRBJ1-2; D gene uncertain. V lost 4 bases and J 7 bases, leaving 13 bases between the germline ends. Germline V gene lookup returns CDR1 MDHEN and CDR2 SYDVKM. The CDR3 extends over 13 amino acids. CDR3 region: CASSWRERGGYTF. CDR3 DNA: TGTGCCAGCAGTTGGAGGGAGCGGGGTGGCTACACCTTC.

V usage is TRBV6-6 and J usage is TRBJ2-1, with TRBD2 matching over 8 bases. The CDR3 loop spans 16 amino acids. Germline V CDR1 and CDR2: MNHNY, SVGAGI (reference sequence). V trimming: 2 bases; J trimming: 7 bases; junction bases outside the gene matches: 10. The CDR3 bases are TGTGCCAGCAGTTACCCAGCGGGAGCCAAACAGAATGAGCAGTTCTTC. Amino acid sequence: CASSYPAGAKQNEQFF.

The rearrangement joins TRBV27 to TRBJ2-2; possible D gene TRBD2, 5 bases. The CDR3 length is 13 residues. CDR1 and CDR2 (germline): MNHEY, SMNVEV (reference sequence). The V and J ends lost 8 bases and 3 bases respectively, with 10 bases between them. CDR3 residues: CASGADYTGELFF. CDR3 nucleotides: TGTGCCAGCGGAGCGGACTACACCGGGGAGCTGTTTTTT.

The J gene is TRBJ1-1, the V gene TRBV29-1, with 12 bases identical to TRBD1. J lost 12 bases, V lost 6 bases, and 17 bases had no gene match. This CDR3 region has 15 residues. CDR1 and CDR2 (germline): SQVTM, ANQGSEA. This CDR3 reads CSVRPAPGQGAKTFF. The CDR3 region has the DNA TGCAGCGTCCGCCCTGCACCGGGACAGGGGGCGAAGACTTTCTTT.

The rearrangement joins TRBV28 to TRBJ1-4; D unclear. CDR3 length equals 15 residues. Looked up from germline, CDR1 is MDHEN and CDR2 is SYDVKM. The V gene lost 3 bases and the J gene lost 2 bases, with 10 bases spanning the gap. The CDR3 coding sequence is TGTGCCAGCAGTTTTTACCGGGTTACTAATGAAAAACTGTTTTTT. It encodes CASSFYRVTNEKLFF.

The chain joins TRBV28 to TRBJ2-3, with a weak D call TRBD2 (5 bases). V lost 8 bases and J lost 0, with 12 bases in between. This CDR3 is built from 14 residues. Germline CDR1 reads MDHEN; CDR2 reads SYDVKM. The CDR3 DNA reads TGTGCCAGCTTGAGTGGCGGGAGCACAGATACGCAGTATTTT. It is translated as CASLSGGSTDTQYF.

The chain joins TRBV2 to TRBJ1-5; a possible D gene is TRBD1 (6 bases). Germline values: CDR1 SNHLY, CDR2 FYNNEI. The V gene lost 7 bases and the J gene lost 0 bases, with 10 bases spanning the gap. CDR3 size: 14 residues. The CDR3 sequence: CASNKGVSNQPQHF. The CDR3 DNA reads TGTGCCAGCAACAAGGGGGTTAGCAATCAGCCCCAGCATTTT.

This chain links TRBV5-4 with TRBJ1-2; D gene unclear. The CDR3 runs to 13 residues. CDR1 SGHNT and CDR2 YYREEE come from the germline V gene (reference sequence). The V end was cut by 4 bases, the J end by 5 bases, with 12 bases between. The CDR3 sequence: CASSKDALYGYTF. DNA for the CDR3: TGTGCCAGCAGCAAGGACGCGTTGTATGGCTACACCTTC.

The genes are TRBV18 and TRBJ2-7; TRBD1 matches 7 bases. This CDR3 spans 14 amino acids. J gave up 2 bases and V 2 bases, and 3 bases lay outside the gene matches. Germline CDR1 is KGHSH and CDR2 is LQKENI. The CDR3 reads CASSPVTGTYEQYF. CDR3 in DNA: TGTGCCAGCTCACCAGTGACAGGGACCTACGAGCAGTACTTC.